The clone carrying this T cell receptor (beta chain) was detected ten times or more. Scientists amplified the TCR beta CDR3 regions from RNA transcripts. The authors performed first-round RT-PCR with HTBI primers and then a second-round multiplex PCR. TCRdb re-analysed the multiplex PCR reads in MiXCR, keeping a single row per CDR3 protein. The top ten hold approximately 7% of the sample, which has about 390,000 distinct CDR3 sequences, approximately 15% seen once. This entry is derived from a study of Graves' ophthalmopathy and Graves' hyperthyroidism. Sequenced: peripheral blood. The sequence was collected from a woman under 30 with stable Graves' hyperthyroidism.

CDR3 sequence: CASSYSRMNTEAFF. DNA for the CDR3: TGTGCCAGCAGTTACTCGCGTATGAACACTGAAGCTTTCTTT. The gene calls are TRBV6-5 and TRBJ1-1; no firm D call. The CDR3 sequence is 14 residues long. The germline gives CDR1 MNHEY, CDR2 SVGAGI. V lost 0 bases, J lost 0 bases, and 5 bases lay in between.